A selection of T cell receptor beta chains follows, all from one sample in a study of blood T cell repertoires in COVID-19. This table comes from immunoSEQ multiplex PCR, and its TCRdb copy is limited to in-frame clones, with some not included. The sample lists some 80,000 clones, more than 75% occurring once. The material sequenced was peripheral blood. All receptors come from a woman at least 80 years old with active or convalescent COVID-19. Both conserved end residues are part of each CDR3. Fields, in order: J gene, D gene, V gene, clone size, CDR3 DNA, CDR3 protein. D genes are given only for firm matches. Some rows have no size entry. The others give once, few or many, or a class for an expanded clone.

TRBJ2-7 TRBD1 TRBV28 - TGTGCCAGCAGTCCCGGGACAGGGGTCCTCTACGAGCAGTACTTC CASSPGTGVLYEQYF
TRBJ1-6 TRBD1 TRBV4-3 - TGCGCCAGCAGCCAGGACAGGGTAAATTCACCCCTCCACTTT CASSQDRVNSPLHF
TRBJ1-5 TRBD1 TRBV19 few TGTGCCAGTAGGTTTAAGTCGGGACAGGGGATCGCGCCCCAGCATTTT CASRFKSGQGIAPQHF
TRBJ1-1 - TRBV4-3 - TGCGCCAGCAGCCAAGACCTCCTTACTCGGACTGAAGCTTTCTTT CASSQDLLTRTEAFF
TRBJ2-3 TRBD1 TRBV5-4 few TGTGCCAGCAGCCTCGACAGGGAAGATACGCAGTATTTT CASSLDREDTQYF
TRBJ2-1 - TRBV29-1 - TGCAGCGTTGGTCAGGGGAGTGAGCAGTTCTTC CSVGQGSEQFF
TRBJ1-2 TRBD1 TRBV27 - TGTGCCAGCCGGCGGACAGGGGGTTTTGGCTACACCTTC CASRRTGGFGYTF
TRBJ2-7 TRBD2 TRBV20-1 - TGCAGTGCTAGTGGCAGCGGGGGGGATCTCACAGAGCAGTACTTC CSASGSGGDLTEQYF
TRBJ2-5 TRBD1 TRBV2 - TGTGCCAGCAGTGAATGGACAGGGGGGGAAGAGACCCAGTACTTC CASSEWTGGEETQYF
TRBJ2-1 - TRBV7-2 - TGTGCCAGCAGCTTAGACAGGAGCTCCTACAATGAGCAGTTCTTC CASSLDRSSYNEQFF
TRBJ2-7 - TRBV19 - TGTGCCAGTAGTATCGGCAGGGACTCCTACGAGCAGTACTTC CASSIGRDSYEQYF
TRBJ2-7 TRBD1 TRBV6-2/TRBV6-3 - TGTGCCAGCAGTTACCCGGGACAGGGGTACATCGAGCAGTACTTC CASSYPGQGYIEQYF
TRBJ2-7 - TRBV2 - TGTGCCAGCAGCCCGACAGGGACTAGGACGGAGCAGTACTTC CASSPTGTRTEQYF
TRBJ1-2 TRBD1 TRBV19 - TGTGCCAGTAGGTACGGACAGGGGTCCTATGGCTACACCTTC CASRYGQGSYGYTF
TRBJ2-6 - TRBV21-1 - TGTGCCAGCAGCTACCTTACTAGGGCCAACGTCCTGACTTTC CASSYLTRANVLTF
TRBJ2-1 - TRBV29-1 - TGCAGCGTTGGCGGAGGAGGCTCCTACAATGAGCAGTTCTTC CSVGGGGSYNEQFF
TRBJ2-5 TRBD2 TRBV6-1 once TGTGCCAGCAGTACTGGGACTAGCAGAGGGGAGACCCAGTACTTC CASSTGTSRGETQYF
TRBJ1-1 - TRBV7-9 - TGTGCCAGCAGCTTAGATTTCGATGGTGGCGCTTTCTTT CASSLDFDGGAFF
TRBJ2-2 TRBD1 TRBV11-2 - TGTGCCAGCAGCTTCCACAGGGGGCAGGGGGAGCTGTTTTTT CASSFHRGQGELFF
TRBJ1-2 TRBD1 TRBV7-2 - TGTGCCAGCAGCTTGGACAGGAATTCGGACTATGGCTACACCTTC CASSLDRNSDYGYTF
TRBJ1-6 TRBD1 TRBV6-6 - TGTGCCAGCAGTCCTCCGGGACAGCTTAATTCACCCCTCCACTTT CASSPPGQLNSPLHF
TRBJ1-2 - TRBV5-4 once TGTGCCAGCAGCTTGGGGCAGGGGATTAACTATGGCTACACCTTC CASSLGQGINYGYTF